These 32 T cell receptor beta chains were sequenced from one sample in a study of T-cell memory formation after mild COVID-19. TCRdb passed the 5' RACE reads through MiXCR, listing each CDR3 protein once. The table records 200,000 or so distinct CDR3 sequences, approximately 10% of them present only once. Input material: PBMCs or a T cell subset sorted from them (not recorded which). All receptors derive from a young man who had mild COVID-19 (a few samples of this study predate the infection). Cell type and time point are not known.

This clonotype was seen more than once but under ten times. This sequence joins TRBV2 and TRBJ1-6; unclear D gene. Trimming pared 6 bases from V and 0 bases from J, leaving 3 bases between. CDR1 SNHLY and CDR2 FYNNEI come from the germline V gene. CDR3 length: 13 residues. The CDR3 DNA sequence: TGTGCCAGCAGGAACTCCTATAATTCACCCCTCCACTTT. It codes for CASRNSYNSPLHF. Full variable domain (rest looked up from reference TRBV2 and TRBJ1-6): EPEVTQTPSHQVTQMGQEVILRCVPISNHLYFYWYRQILGQKVEFLVSFYNNEISEKSEIFDDQFSVERPDGSNFTLKIRSTKLEDSAMYFCASRNSYNSPLHFGNGTRLTVT.

This clonotype was detected a few times. This chain uses TRBV12-3 or TRBV12-4 with TRBJ2-2; no clear D. CDR3 size: 15 residues. V was trimmed by 2 bases and J by 1 base, leaving 8 bases between them. The CDR3 DNA reads TGTGCCAGCAGTTTAAGGTCCGGGAACACCGGGGAGCTGTTTTTT. Its translation: CASSLRSGNTGELFF.

This clonotype has just a few counts. The J gene is TRBJ2-5, the V gene TRBV27; the match to TRBD1 covers 8 bases. Trimming cost V 5 bases and J 5 bases; bases outside gene matches: 10. CDR3 length equals 15 residues. The germline V gene has CDR1 MNHEY and CDR2 SMNVEV (reference sequence). The CDR3 loop is CASSKYQGAGETQYF. CDR3 in DNA: TGTGCCAGCAGTAAATATCAGGGGGCCGGTGAGACCCAGTACTTC.

CDR3 DNA: TGCGCCAGCAGCTTGGTTAGCGGGGGGGAAGAGACCCAGTACTTC. Protein product: CASSLVSGGEETQYF. The chain is built from TRBV5-1 and TRBJ2-5; 11 nucleotides agree with TRBD2. V dropped 0 bases and J dropped 3; count of bases not matched to a gene: 1. Looked up from germline, CDR1 is SGHRS and CDR2 is YFSETQ. This CDR3 contains 15 residues.

This clonotype was counted ten times or more. V is TRBV5-6 and J is TRBJ1-1; TRBD1 aligns across 8 bases. The germline V gene has CDR1 SGHDT and CDR2 YYEEEE. With V trimmed by 4 bases and J by 5 bases, 10 bases remained unmatched. The CDR3 is made up of 15 amino acids. CDR3 amino acids: CASSLGGQGGTEAFF. CDR3 sequence (DNA): TGTGCCAGCAGCCTGGGTGGACAGGGAGGTACTGAAGCTTTCTTT.

Ten or more counts support this clonotype. The gene calls are TRBV20-1 and TRBJ2-3; D is possibly TRBD1 (6 bases). Germline CDR1 is DFQATT and CDR2 is SNEGSKA (reference sequence). There are 14 residues in the CDR3. With 5 bases removed from V and 1 base from J, the gap between germline ends came to 13 bases. Written as DNA, the CDR3 is TGCAGTGCTGCCCGGGACACCGGCACAGATACGCAGTATTTT. This encodes CSAARDTGTDTQYF.

V is TRBV5-1 and J is TRBJ2-5; 8 positions match TRBD2. The junction had 5 bases not matched to a gene; V was cut back by 0 bases and J by 4 bases. This CDR3 has 15 amino acids. Germline V CDR1 and CDR2: SGHRS, YFSETQ. Here the CDR3 DNA reads TGCGCCAGCAGCTTGGGCGTTGCGGGAGGAGAGACCCAGTACTTC. Protein: CASSLGVAGGETQYF.

This clonotype was counted at least ten times. The gene calls are TRBV11-2 and TRBJ2-1, with a tentative D call TRBD1 (6 bases). V lost 2 bases to trimming and J lost 2 bases, with 13 bases between them. Germline CDR1 and CDR2: SGHAT and FQNNGV. This CDR3 contains 16 residues. CDR3 sequence: CASSLRFGTTYNEQFF. For the CDR3, the DNA is TGTGCCAGCAGCTTACGGTTTGGGACAACCTACAATGAGCAGTTCTTC.

The gene calls are TRBV2 and TRBJ1-2; tentative D call: TRBD1 (5 bases). The V gene lost 8 bases and the J gene lost 4 bases, with 14 bases spanning the gap. The germline V gene encodes CDR1 SNHLY and CDR2 FYNNEI. CDR3 length: 13 residues. CDR3 sequence: CASSGRNSYGYTF. Here the CDR3 DNA reads TGTGCCAGCTCGGGACGAAATTCCTATGGCTACACCTTC. The variable domain in full, with the rest retrieved from reference TRBV2 and TRBJ1-2, is EPEVTQTPSHQVTQMGQEVILRCVPISNHLYFYWYRQILGQKVEFLVSFYNNEISEKSEIFDDQFSVERPDGSNFTLKIRSTKLEDSAMYFCASSGRNSYGYTFGSGTRLTVV.

This clonotype was counted only a few times. The CDR3 DNA sequence: TGTGCCACCAGTGATTCCCCAGGTGGGGGATACACAGATACGCAGTATTTT. Protein: CATSDSPGGGYTDTQYF. This chain uses TRBV24-1 with TRBJ2-3; tentatively, D is TRBD1 or TRBD2 (5 bases each). Trimming left V 2 bases short and J 2 bases short, with 16 bases between. The CDR3 loop spans 17 amino acids. From germline, CDR1 is KGHDR and CDR2 SFDVKD.

This clonotype has more than one count but fewer than ten. This chain connects TRBV5-1 to TRBJ2-5; a possible D gene is TRBD2 (6 bases). Germline V gene lookup returns CDR1 SGHRS and CDR2 YFSETQ. CDR3 size: 15 residues. V shed 0 bases and J shed 5 bases, with 14 bases lying between them. The CDR3 DNA is TGCGCCAGCAGCTTGGCCACCGGGGGAGCGGAGACCCAGTACTTC. It translates to CASSLATGGAETQYF.

The J gene is TRBJ2-3, the V gene TRBV7-2; 10 bases line up with TRBD2. Germline V CDR1 and CDR2: SGHTA, FQGNSA. This CDR3 has 16 residues. Trimming at V came to 4 bases and at J to 6 bases, leaving 10 bases not matched to a gene. The CDR3 reads CASSSYSGGRRDTQYF. DNA for the CDR3: TGTGCCAGCAGCTCCTATAGCGGGGGGAGACGTGATACGCAGTATTTT.

Many counts were recorded for this clonotype. The CDR3 reads CASTGTAYTGELFF. CDR3 nucleotides: TGCGCCAGCACCGGGACCGCCTACACCGGGGAGCTGTTTTTT. The chain is built from TRBV5-1 and TRBJ2-2, with D possibly being TRBD1 or TRBD2 (5 bases each). The V gene lost 6 bases and the J gene lost 3 bases, with 12 bases spanning the gap. Germline CDR1 SGHRS, CDR2 YFSETQ. This CDR3 is 14 amino acids long.

This clonotype occurred a few times. Germline and junction disagree at one end, which may indicate a read error. The V and J genes are TRBV12-3 or TRBV12-4 and TRBJ2-5; 7 bases line up with TRBD2. This CDR3 region has 13 residues. The CDR3 sequence is CASRLAGQETQYF. The CDR3 nucleotides read TGTGCCAGCAGGTTAGCGGGCCAAGAGACCCAGTACTTC.

This clonotype has at least ten counts. The J gene is TRBJ2-5, the V gene TRBV14; D remains ambiguous. Per germline, CDR1 SGHDN and CDR2 FVKESK. This CDR3 region has 14 residues. Trimming pared 4 bases from V and 5 bases from J, leaving 14 bases between. CDR3 coding DNA: TGTGCCAGCAGCCGCACACACGGTCGGGAGACCCAGTACTTC. As protein: CASSRTHGRETQYF. The full variable domain, with the rest looked up from reference TRBV14 and TRBJ2-5, is EAGVTQFPSHSVIEKGQTVTLRCDPISGHDNLYWYRRVMGKEIKFLLHFVKESKQDESGMPNNRFLAERTGGTYSTLKVQPAELEDSGVYFCASSRTHGRETQYFGPGTRLLVL.

V is TRBV7-8 and J is TRBJ2-6; D is perhaps TRBD1 (6 bases). CDR1 and CDR2 (germline): SGHVS, FQNEAQ. V was pared by 5 bases and J by 0 bases, with 11 bases between. The CDR3 consists of 16 residues. The CDR3, as DNA: TGTGCCAGCAGCACCTTCAGGGGCTCTGGGGCCAACGTCCTGACTTTC. Translated: CASSTFRGSGANVLTF.

This clonotype has only a few counts. This sequence joins TRBV11-3 and TRBJ1-3; D uncertain. This CDR3 comprises 19 residues. Germline CDR1 and CDR2: SGHNT and YENEEA. Trimming stripped 5 bases from V and 2 bases from J, with 25 bases between. This chain's CDR3 is CASSRLMWPIGEAGNTIYF. The CDR3 nucleotides are TGTGCCAGCAGCAGACTCATGTGGCCGATCGGAGAGGCTGGAAACACCATATATTTT.

The chain links TRBV20-1 to TRBJ1-1, with a possible D match to TRBD1 (5 bases). The germline V gene has CDR1 DFQATT and CDR2 SNEGSKA (reference sequence). Trimming shortened V by 0 bases and J by 3 bases, and 23 bases separated the two germline ends. This CDR3 has 18 amino acids. CDR3 residues: CSARDIGQGRVKDTEAFF. The CDR3 coding sequence is TGCAGTGCTAGAGATATAGGTCAGGGAAGAGTAAAGGACACTGAAGCTTTCTTT.

The table lists this clonotype with a few counts. The chain links TRBV6-2 or TRBV6-3 to TRBJ1-1; the match to TRBD1 covers 10 bases. This CDR3 is 15 amino acids long. The germline CDR1 and CDR2 sequences are MNHEY and SVGEGT. Unmatched junction bases numbered 6, after V lost 7 bases and J lost 1 base. CDR3 sequence (DNA): TGTGCCAGCAAGGGACAGGGGTTCGCGAACACTGAAGCTTTCTTT. It yields the protein CASKGQGFANTEAFF.

This clonotype was observed a handful of times. The chain has TRBV4-3 and TRBJ1-1; TRBD1 matches 9 bases. CDR1 and CDR2 (germline): LGHNA, YSLEER. The length of the CDR3 is 14 residues. J lost 5 bases, V lost 4 bases, and 5 bases had no gene match. CDR3 DNA sequence: TGCGCCAGCAGCCTATGGACAGGGGCGACTGAAGCTTTCTTT. This encodes CASSLWTGATEAFF.

This clonotype was seen a few times. The V gene is TRBV5-1, the J gene TRBJ1-6; TRBD1 agrees at 10 bases. This CDR3 contains 16 residues. J was trimmed by 7 bases and V by 0 bases; bases with no gene match: 4. The germline gives CDR1 SGHRS, CDR2 YFSETQ. This CDR3 reads CASSLGVDRGNSPLHF. The CDR3 nucleotides are TGCGCCAGCAGCTTGGGGGTGGACAGGGGGAATTCACCCCTCCACTTT.

This clonotype occurred many times. The rearrangement joins TRBV6-2 or TRBV6-3 to TRBJ1-6; D is undetermined. The germline CDR1 and CDR2 sequences are MNHEY and SVGEGT. CDR3 length: 11 residues. V was shortened by 6 bases and J by 13 bases, with 10 bases between the two germline ends. CDR3 in amino acids: CASRTVSPLHF. The CDR3 DNA sequence: TGTGCCAGCAGGACGGTGAGTCCCCTCCACTTT.

This clonotype has ten or more counts. The chain employs TRBV10-3 and TRBJ2-3; 8 positions agree with TRBD1. The junction had 2 bases not matched to a gene; V was cut back by 4 bases and J by 2 bases. The CDR3 loop spans 14 amino acids. Per germline, CDR1 ENHRY and CDR2 SYGVKD. In nucleotides, the CDR3 is TGTGCCATCAGTGGGACAGGGACCACAGATACGCAGTATTTT. The encoded protein is CAISGTGTTDTQYF.

In this sample, this clonotype turned up a few times. The genes are TRBV7-2 and TRBJ1-2, with TRBD1 matching 7 bases. CDR1 is SGHTA and CDR2 is FQGNSA in the germline V gene. The CDR3 extends over 13 amino acids. The trim removed 4 bases at V and 8 bases at J, leaving 7 bases unmatched. The DNA for the CDR3 is TGTGCCAGCAGCTCAGACAGGGTTGGCGGCTACACCTTC. It yields the protein CASSSDRVGGYTF.

This clonotype was seen a few times. V gene TRBV20-1 combines with J gene TRBJ2-7; 12 positions match TRBD2. J gave up 6 bases and V 3 bases, and 6 bases lay outside the gene matches. CDR3 length equals 14 residues. CDR1 DFQATT and CDR2 SNEGSKA come from the germline V gene (reference sequence). Here the CDR3 reads CSASSSGGAAEQYF. CDR3 coding DNA: TGCAGTGCTAGTTCTAGCGGGGGGGCCGCCGAGCAGTACTTC.

V usage is TRBV12-3 or TRBV12-4 and J usage is TRBJ1-6; 8 bases fit TRBD1. The ends lost 6 bases at V and 8 bases at J; junction bases unmatched: 6. CDR3 size: 14 residues. This CDR3 is CASRGGQGYSPLHF. The CDR3 DNA reads as TGTGCCAGCAGAGGAGGACAGGGATATTCACCCCTCCACTTT.

This clonotype was counted a few times. This chain joins TRBV5-1 and TRBJ2-5, with D perhaps TRBD1 (5 bases). The CDR3 runs to 15 residues. Germline V lookup: CDR1 SGHRS, CDR2 YFSETQ. The V end lost 4 bases, the J end lost 1 base, and 14 bases lay between the germline ends. This CDR3 is CASSPVTGFQETQYF. CDR3 nucleotide sequence: TGCGCCAGCAGCCCGGTAACAGGATTCCAAGAGACCCAGTACTTC. The variable domain in full, with the rest retrieved from reference TRBV5-1 and TRBJ2-5, is KAGVTQTPRYLIKTRGQQVTLSCSPISGHRSVSWYQQTPGQGLQFLFEYFSETQRNKGNFPGRFSGRQFSNSRSEMNVSTLELGDSALYLCASSPVTGFQETQYFGPGTRLLVL.

The CDR3 sequence is CASSIDTYNSPLHF. The CDR3 nucleotides read TGTGCCAGTAGTATTGACACCTATAATTCACCCCTCCACTTT. V gene TRBV19 combines with J gene TRBJ1-6, with D unclear. The CDR3 spans 14 residues. CDR1 and CDR2 from the germline V gene are LNHDA and SQIVND (reference sequence). The ends were cut back, 3 bases at V and 2 bases at J, with 5 bases in the middle.

The gene calls are TRBV4-1 and TRBJ2-6; D gene uncertain. Trimming left V 2 bases short and J 2 bases short, with 7 bases between. CDR1 is MGHRA, CDR2 YSYEKL, per germline. There are 15 residues in the CDR3. The CDR3 DNA reads as TGCGCCAGCAGCCAAACTCTTGCTGGGGCCAACGTCCTGACTTTC. Protein sequence: CASSQTLAGANVLTF.

This clonotype was picked up a small number of times. This rearrangement joins TRBV18 to TRBJ1-3; no reliable D call. V gave up 6 bases and J gave up 4 bases, with 19 bases separating them. This CDR3 has 16 amino acids. Germline V gene data show CDR1 as KGHSH and CDR2 as LQKENI. The CDR3 DNA reads as TGTGCCAGCTCCCCGCCGGGCTCTCCAAGGGGAAACACCATATATTTT. Translation gives CASSPPGSPRGNTIYF.

This clonotype was counted between two and nine times. V and J are TRBV3-1 and TRBJ2-5; D not certain. The CDR3 length is 17 residues. V dropped 1 base and J dropped 5 bases, with 20 bases sitting between them. Germline V lookup: CDR1 LGHDT, CDR2 YNNKEL (reference sequence). CDR3: CASSQGSGPLSLETQYF. The CDR3 region has the DNA TGTGCCAGCAGCCAAGGGTCTGGACCCCTAAGCTTGGAGACCCAGTACTTC.

The chain joins TRBV2 to TRBJ1-1; no clear D gene. Trimming pared 8 bases from V and 1 base from J, leaving 11 bases between. Germline V CDR1 and CDR2: SNHLY, FYNNEI. CDR3 length: 13 residues. CDR3 protein: CASSRAANTEAFF. DNA of the CDR3: TGTGCCAGCTCTAGGGCCGCGAACACTGAAGCTTTCTTT. Full variable domain (rest looked up from reference TRBV2 and TRBJ1-1): EPEVTQTPSHQVTQMGQEVILRCVPISNHLYFYWYRQILGQKVEFLVSFYNNEISEKSEIFDDQFSVERPDGSNFTLKIRSTKLEDSAMYFCASSRAANTEAFFGQGTRLTVV.